The 28 T cell receptor beta chains below all came from one sample that was sequenced in a study of regulatory T cells in long-lasting Graves disease. The time point was: newly diagnosed GD, antithyroid drugs for less than 3 months. Extracted RNA from PBMCs served as the source of the TCR library. The authors built TCR beta libraries using iRepertoire HTBI primers and Arm-PCR of CDR3 regions. TCRdb reprocessed the multiplex PCR reads via MiXCR and lists one record per CDR3 protein. The data contain 350,000 to 550,000 distinct CDR3 sequences, about 15% of them singletons. These records were also assigned to another study, of T cells in Graves' hyperthyroidism and ophthalmopathy.

The sequencing here drew on peripheral blood mononuclear cells (PBMCs), taken at new diagnosis, from a patient treated with antithyroid drugs. These receptors originate from a woman between 50 and 59 years old with Graves disease.

In its sample, this clonotype was seen many times. V usage is TRBV7-2 and J usage is TRBJ1-5; D unresolved. The ends were cut back, 3 bases at V and 0 bases at J, with 6 bases in the middle. Germline V gene data show CDR1 as SGHTA and CDR2 as FQGNSA. The CDR3 has 14 amino acids. CDR3 in DNA: TGTGCCAGCAGCTTCATGAATAGCAATCAGCCCCAGCATTTT. Amino acid sequence: CASSFMNSNQPQHF.

V usage is TRBV10-3 and J usage is TRBJ1-2; 10 positions match TRBD1. V dropped 11 bases and J dropped 6; count of bases not matched to a gene: 12. From germline, CDR1 is ENHRY and CDR2 SYGVKD. This CDR3 is 14 amino acids long. For the CDR3, the DNA is TGTGCCGCAACTCCGGGACAGGGGATTCATGGCTACACCTTC. As protein: CAATPGQGIHGYTF.

About this clonotype itself: Because the CDR3's place on the DNA is in doubt, the DNA is left out and the CDR3 is given as listed by TCRdb. The rearrangement links TRBV12-3 or TRBV12-4 to TRBJ2-2; the table's D call of TRBD1 was not tested on the DNA. The CDR3 is made up of 23 amino acids, end residues included. The CDR3 region is CASSTGQFGANVLTFGAVGELFF.

This clonotype was recorded a few times. The V gene is TRBV20-1, the J gene TRBJ2-1, with 11 bases lining up with TRBD2. The ends lost 6 bases at V and 3 bases at J; junction bases unmatched: 7. CDR1 and CDR2 from the germline V gene are DFQATT and SNEGSKA (reference sequence). The CDR3 runs to 15 residues. The CDR3: CSAPKLAGVYNEQFF. The CDR3 nucleotides read TGCAGTGCCCCAAAACTAGCGGGAGTCTACAATGAGCAGTTCTTC.

The chain uses TRBV18 and TRBJ2-7; possibly TRBD1 for D (6 bases). V was trimmed by 3 bases and J by 4 bases, leaving 13 bases between them. The germline gives CDR1 KGHSH, CDR2 LQKENI. This CDR3 has 14 amino acids. The CDR3, as DNA: TGTGCCAGCTCACCGGCCAGGGGTGAATACGAGCAGTACTTC. Encoded protein: CASSPARGEYEQYF.

This rearrangement joins TRBV11-2 to TRBJ2-1; no definite D call. CDR3 size: 13 residues. Trimming stripped 0 bases from V and 14 bases from J, with 14 bases between. Germline CDR1 SGHAT, CDR2 FQNNGV. Here the CDR3 reads CASSLDNQASEFF. CDR3 DNA sequence: TGTGCCAGCAGCTTAGACAATCAAGCATCCGAGTTCTTC.

The chain is built from TRBV13 and TRBJ2-5; TRBD1 is a possible D gene (5 bases). V was clipped by 0 bases and J by 5 bases, with 13 bases between them. Germline V CDR1 and CDR2: PRHDT, FYEKMQ (reference sequence). The CDR3 totals 15 residues. This CDR3 reads CASSLGSGQKETQYF. The CDR3 region has the DNA TGTGCCAGCAGCTTAGGATCAGGGCAGAAGGAGACCCAGTACTTC.

This clonotype has ten or more counts. This rearrangement joins TRBV28 to TRBJ2-1; D might be TRBD1 or TRBD2, each matching 5 bases. There are 15 residues in the CDR3. The V and J ends lost 1 base and 7 bases respectively, with 14 bases between them. CDR1 is MDHEN and CDR2 is SYDVKM in the germline V gene. CDR3 protein: CASSLSWGFTNEQFF. In DNA, the CDR3 is TGTGCCAGCAGTTTATCTTGGGGGTTTACGAATGAGCAGTTCTTC. Using reference TRBV28 and TRBJ2-1 for the parts outside the CDR3, the full variable domain is DVKVTQSSRYLVKRTGEKVFLECVQDMDHENMFWYRQDPGLGLRLIYFSYDVKMKEKGDIPEGYSVSREKKERFSLILESASTNQTSMYLCASSLSWGFTNEQFFGPGTRLTVL.

CDR3 residues: CAWSLGAGELFF. CDR3 coding DNA: TGTGCCTGGAGTCTAGGTGCCGGGGAGCTGTTTTTT. This rearrangement joins TRBV30 to TRBJ2-2; D gene uncertain. The CDR3 has 12 amino acids. Trimming pared 2 bases from V and 6 bases from J, leaving 7 bases between. Looked up from germline, CDR1 is GTSNPN and CDR2 is SVGIG (reference sequence).

Concerning this clonotype itself: A read error may be the cause here, since a much bigger clone is one base away. Written as DNA, the CDR3 is TGTGCCAGCAGCTCATCAAGTCTCGGGGAAAAACTGTTTTTT. Translating gives CASSSSSLGEKLFF. This rearrangement joins TRBV7-8 to TRBJ1-4, with no clear D. CDR1 SGHVS and CDR2 FQNEAQ come from the germline V gene. Trimming removed 4 bases from V and 8 bases from J, with 14 bases in between. CDR3 length equals 14 residues.

This clonotype was detected many times. The chain recombines TRBV7-2 with TRBJ2-7; D assignment may be TRBD1 or TRBD2 (6 bases each). V lost 2 bases and J 2 bases, leaving 13 bases between the germline ends. Germline V gene sequence: CDR1 SGHTA, CDR2 FQGNSA. CDR3 length: 15 amino acids. The CDR3 DNA reads TGTGCCAGCAGCTTAAGTGGGGGGCGAACCTACGAGCAGTACTTC. Protein product: CASSLSGGRTYEQYF.

This clonotype was seen at least ten times. V usage is TRBV11-2 and J usage is TRBJ2-7, with 11 bases aligning to TRBD2. Trimming at V came to 5 bases and at J to 3 bases, leaving 9 bases not matched to a gene. From germline, CDR1 is SGHAT and CDR2 FQNNGV. The CDR3 extends over 16 amino acids. The CDR3 is CASSHYSGRAGYEQYF. Here the CDR3 DNA reads TGTGCCAGCAGCCATTATAGCGGGAGGGCCGGCTACGAGCAGTACTTC.

Concerning this clonotype: It differs at one base from a far larger clone, so likely a read error. The V gene is TRBV12-3 or TRBV12-4, the J gene TRBJ2-1, with D perhaps matching TRBD2 (6 bases). With the DNA end fitting TRBJ2-5 better, the J assignment may be wrong. The CDR3 loop spans 13 amino acids. The CDR3 here is CASSSQGRRTQYF. In nucleotides, the CDR3 is TGTGCCAGCAGTTCACAAGGGAGGAGGACCCAGTACTTC.

The sample holds many counts of this clonotype. V and J are TRBV6-1 and TRBJ1-2; 7 bases align to TRBD1. From germline, CDR1 is MNHNS and CDR2 SASEGT. The CDR3 extends over 12 amino acids. The trim removed 9 bases at V and 1 base at J, leaving 2 bases unmatched. The CDR3 here is CASGTVNYGYTF. For the CDR3, the DNA is TGTGCCAGTGGGACAGTTAACTATGGCTACACCTTC.

This clonotype was detected many times. The J gene is TRBJ1-2, the V gene TRBV9; a possible D gene is TRBD1 (6 bases). CDR1 and CDR2 from the germline V gene are SGDLS and YYNGEE. V was shortened by 0 bases and J by 5 bases, with 11 bases between the two germline ends. The CDR3 totals 14 residues. CDR3 protein: CASSVELQGYGYTF. DNA of the CDR3: TGTGCCAGCAGCGTAGAGCTGCAGGGGTATGGCTACACCTTC.

The table lists this clonotype with many counts. The rearrangement uses TRBV20-1 and TRBJ2-5; D possibly corresponds to TRBD1 (7 bases). This CDR3 spans 14 amino acids. V lost 1 base, J lost 1 base, and 10 bases lay in between. Germline CDR1 and CDR2: DFQATT and SNEGSKA (reference sequence). For the CDR3, the DNA is TGCAGTGCTAGAGCGGGGGACAGCCAAGAGACCCAGTACTTC. Protein sequence: CSARAGDSQETQYF.

This clonotype was counted many times. This rearrangement joins TRBV30 to TRBJ2-2; 8 bases agree with TRBD1. The CDR3 consists of 13 residues. The germline V gene has CDR1 GTSNPN and CDR2 SVGIG (reference sequence). Trimming cost V 3 bases and J 6 bases; bases outside gene matches: 3. The CDR3 loop reads CAWREQGAGELFF. The CDR3 bases are TGTGCCTGGAGGGAACAGGGGGCCGGGGAGCTGTTTTTT.

V usage is TRBV28 and J usage is TRBJ1-2; possibly TRBD1 for D (6 bases). Germline lookup yields CDR1 MDHEN and CDR2 SYDVKM. Trimming shortened V by 5 bases and J by 4 bases, and 11 bases separated the two germline ends. The CDR3 is made up of 13 amino acids. Written as DNA, the CDR3 is TGTGCCAGCAGTCCGACAGGTTTCTATGGCTACACCTTC. Amino acids: CASSPTGFYGYTF.

This clonotype was counted many times. This chain uses TRBV28 with TRBJ1-5; D may be TRBD1 (6 bases). This CDR3 is built from 15 residues. Germline V CDR1 and CDR2: MDHEN, SYDVKM. V was pared by 2 bases and J by 6 bases, with 14 bases between. The CDR3 bases are TGTGCCAGCAGTTTACGGGGGGGCTGGGGTCAGCCCCAGCATTTT. Protein: CASSLRGGWGQPQHF.

The V gene is TRBV18, the J gene TRBJ1-4; D is ambiguous. CDR3 length equals 16 residues. From germline, CDR1 is KGHSH and CDR2 LQKENI. With 3 bases removed from V and 8 bases from J, the gap between germline ends came to 19 bases. The CDR3 here is CASSPKDTPGREKLFF. As DNA, the CDR3 is TGTGCCAGCTCACCTAAAGACACTCCCGGTAGGGAAAAACTGTTTTTT.

The rearrangement links TRBV5-1 to TRBJ1-2, with D possibly TRBD1 on 5 matching bases. Looked up from germline, CDR1 is SGHRS and CDR2 is YFSETQ. This CDR3 spans 15 amino acids. The germline V and J ends were trimmed by 4 bases and 0 bases, with 13 bases remaining between them. The CDR3 spells CASSPAQGTNYGYTF. As DNA, the CDR3 is TGCGCCAGCAGCCCGGCCCAGGGCACTAACTATGGCTACACCTTC.

The chain employs TRBV19 and TRBJ1-5, with D possibly matching TRBD1 (5 bases). The CDR3 runs to 14 residues. Germline CDR1 reads LNHDA; CDR2 reads SQIVND (reference sequence). The V end was cut by 11 bases, the J end by 5 bases, with 19 bases between. CDR3 protein: CAPRAWGGDQPQHF. As DNA, the CDR3 is TGTGCCCCCAGAGCATGGGGCGGAGATCAGCCCCAGCATTTT. Full variable domain (remainder filled in from reference TRBV19 and TRBJ1-5): DGGITQSPKYLFRKEGQNVTLSCEQNLNHDAMYWYRQDPGQGLRLIYYSQIVNDFQKGDIAEGYSVSREKKESFPLTVTSAQKNPTAFYLCAPRAWGGDQPQHFGDGTRLSIL.

The table lists this clonotype with many counts. The V gene is TRBV6-2 or TRBV6-3, the J gene TRBJ2-7, with TRBD1 matching 8 bases. Germline V gene lookup returns CDR1 MNHEY and CDR2 SVGEGT. CDR3 size: 15 residues. Trimming at V came to 7 bases and at J to 6 bases, leaving 14 bases not matched to a gene. CDR3 in DNA: TGTGCCAGCACTACGCCGGGACAGGTTCTTTCCGAGCAGTACTTC. Its protein is CASTTPGQVLSEQYF.

CDR3 protein: CASSLGLVGRDEQFF. The CDR3, as DNA: TGTGCCAGCAGTTTAGGTTTAGTGGGGCGAGATGAGCAGTTCTTC. The V gene is TRBV12-3 or TRBV12-4, the J gene TRBJ2-1; the D gene is possibly TRBD1 (5 bases). This CDR3 has 15 residues. Trimming pared 1 base from V and 8 bases from J, leaving 15 bases between.

The V and J genes are TRBV30 and TRBJ1-6; 12 bases agree with TRBD1. CDR1 and CDR2 from the germline V gene are GTSNPN and SVGIG (reference sequence). The CDR3 has 17 amino acids. V lost 3 bases, J lost 9 bases, and 12 bases stayed unmatched. This chain's CDR3 is CAWSPSLRDRGRSPLHF. As DNA, the CDR3 is TGTGCCTGGAGCCCAAGCCTTAGGGACAGGGGGCGTTCACCCCTCCACTTT.

This clonotype was seen a handful of times. The chain is built from TRBV7-2 and TRBJ2-7, with 11 bases matching TRBD2. V gave up 1 base and J gave up 2 bases; unmatched junction bases: 7. Germline-derived CDR1 and CDR2 are SGHTA and FQGNSA. The CDR3 has 17 amino acids. The CDR3 region is CASSLVAGGPAAYEQYF. As DNA, the CDR3 is TGTGCCAGCAGCTTAGTAGCGGGAGGGCCAGCGGCCTACGAGCAGTACTTC. Drawing the rest from reference TRBV7-2 and TRBJ2-7, the complete variable domain is GAGVSQSPSNKVTEKGKDVELRCDPISGHTALYWYRQSLGQGLEFLIYFQGNSAPDKSGLPSDRFSAERTGGSVSTLTIQRTQQEDSAVYLCASSLVAGGPAAYEQYFGPGTRLTVT.

As to this clonotype: This may arise from a read error, as a much more abundant clone is one base away. CDR3: CASRRQGADERYF. The CDR3 bases are TGTGCCAGCAGGCGGCAGGGGGCGGACGAGCGGTACTTC. The chain uses TRBV2 and TRBJ2-7, with 8 bases matching TRBD1. Germline CDR1 SNHLY, CDR2 FYNNEI. The CDR3 is 13 amino acids.

This clonotype occurred many times. V is TRBV5-1 and J is TRBJ2-3; D gene unclear. This CDR3 is built from 14 residues. Germline V gene lookup returns CDR1 SGHRS and CDR2 YFSETQ. V shed 0 bases and J shed 0 bases, with 5 bases lying between them. The CDR3 loop is CASSLALSTDTQYF. CDR3 DNA: TGCGCCAGCAGCTTGGCCCTAAGCACAGATACGCAGTATTTT.